These 6 T cell receptor beta chains came from one sample sequenced in a study of blood T cell repertoires in COVID-19. Sequenced by immunoSEQ multiplex PCR; TCRdb stores in-frame clones only, minus some. Altogether 150,000 to 200,000 clones are present, approximately 90% being singletons, with the ten largest covering approximately 2.3%. Sequencing input: peripheral blood. The origin of the receptors is a man between 70 and 80 years old with active or convalescent COVID-19.

This clone was observed once. The chain employs TRBV2 and TRBJ2-7; 7 nucleotides align to TRBD1. With 7 bases clipped from V and 4 bases from J, the junction kept 7 bases outside the gene matches. The length of the CDR3 is 13 residues. CDR1 and CDR2 from the germline V gene are SNHLY and FYNNEI. The CDR3 DNA reads TGTGCCAGCATCAGACAGGGATATTACGAGCAGTACTTC. This codes for CASIRQGYYEQYF.

This clone was observed a handful of times. This sequence joins TRBV27 and TRBJ2-4; a possible D gene is TRBD2 (10 bases). This CDR3 has 15 residues. The V end was cut by 5 bases, the J end by 9 bases, with 20 bases between. CDR1 MNHEY and CDR2 SMNVEV come from the germline V gene (reference sequence). In nucleotides, the CDR3 is TGTGCCAGCAGTCGAGTAGCGGGGGGACAGGGCATTCAGTACTTC. Protein: CASSRVAGGQGIQYF.

The V gene is TRBV5-6, the J gene TRBJ1-6, with D possibly matching TRBD1 (5 bases). The CDR3 runs to 15 residues. The V end was cut by 4 bases, the J end by 10 bases, with 18 bases between. Per the germline V gene, CDR1 is SGHDT and CDR2 is YYEEEE. CDR3 in amino acids: CASSLNRMGTSPLHF. DNA for the CDR3: TGTGCCAGCAGCCTAAACAGGATGGGTACCTCACCCCTCCACTTT.

The rearrangement links TRBV19 to TRBJ1-6; 7 bases match TRBD1. Per germline, CDR1 LNHDA and CDR2 SQIVND (reference sequence). V shed 1 base and J 8 bases; nucleotides not matched to a gene: 11. CDR3 size: 17 residues. The CDR3 bases are TGTGCCAGTAGTATAGGGCCCAAAAGGACAGGAGATTCACCCCTCCACTTT. This encodes CASSIGPKRTGDSPLHF.

This chain links TRBV7-8 with TRBJ2-1; 9 nucleotides line up with TRBD2. The CDR3 is 17 amino acids. Germline V CDR1 and CDR2: SGHVS, FQNEAQ. The junction had 4 bases not matched to a gene; V was cut back by 1 base and J by 0 bases. CDR3 protein: CASSLGSGGSSYNEQFF. The CDR3, as DNA: TGTGCCAGCAGCTTAGGGAGCGGGGGGAGCTCCTACAATGAGCAGTTCTTC.

This chain uses TRBV2 with TRBJ2-6; perhaps TRBD1 as D (5 bases). With 3 bases removed from V and 2 bases from J, the gap between germline ends came to 8 bases. CDR3 length: 15 amino acids. Per the germline V gene, CDR1 is SNHLY and CDR2 is FYNNEI. The CDR3 here is CASSDGRAGANVLTF. As DNA, the CDR3 is TGTGCCAGCAGTGACGGCAGGGCTGGGGCCAACGTCCTGACTTTC.